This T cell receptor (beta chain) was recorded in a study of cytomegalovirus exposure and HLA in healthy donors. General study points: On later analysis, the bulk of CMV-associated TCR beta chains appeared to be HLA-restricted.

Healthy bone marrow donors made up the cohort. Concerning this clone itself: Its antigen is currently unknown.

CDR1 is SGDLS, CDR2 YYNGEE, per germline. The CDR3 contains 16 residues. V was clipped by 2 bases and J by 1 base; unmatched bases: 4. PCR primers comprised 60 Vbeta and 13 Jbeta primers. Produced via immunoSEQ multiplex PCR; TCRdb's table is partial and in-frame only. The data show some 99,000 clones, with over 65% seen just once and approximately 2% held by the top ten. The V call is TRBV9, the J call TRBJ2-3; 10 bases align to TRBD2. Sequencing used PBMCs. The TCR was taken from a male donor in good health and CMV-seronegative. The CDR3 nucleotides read TGTGCCAGCAGCGTTCTAGCGGGAGCGGGCACAGATACGCAGTATTTT. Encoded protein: CASSVLAGAGTDTQYF.